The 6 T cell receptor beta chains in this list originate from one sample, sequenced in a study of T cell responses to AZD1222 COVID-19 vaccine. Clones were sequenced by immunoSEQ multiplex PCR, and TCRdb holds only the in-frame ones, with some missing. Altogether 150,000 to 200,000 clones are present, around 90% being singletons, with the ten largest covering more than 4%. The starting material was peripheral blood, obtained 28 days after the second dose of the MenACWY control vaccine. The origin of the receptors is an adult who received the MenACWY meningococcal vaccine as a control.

The DNA for the CDR3 is TGTGCCAGCAGCCAAGAAGCAGGGGGCGCCTACAATGAGCAGTTCTTC. It yields the protein CASSQEAGGAYNEQFF. The chain combines TRBV4-2 with TRBJ2-1, with 8 positions matching TRBD1. Germline V CDR1 and CDR2: LGHNA, YNFKEQ. The trim removed 0 bases at V and 2 bases at J, leaving 3 bases unmatched. This CDR3 is 16 amino acids long.

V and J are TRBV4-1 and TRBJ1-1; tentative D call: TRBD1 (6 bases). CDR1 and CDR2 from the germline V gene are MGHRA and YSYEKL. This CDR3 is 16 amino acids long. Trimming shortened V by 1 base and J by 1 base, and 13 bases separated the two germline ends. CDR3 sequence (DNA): TGCGCCAGCAGCCAAGTGTTTAGGACAGCGAACACTGAAGCTTTCTTT. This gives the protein CASSQVFRTANTEAFF.

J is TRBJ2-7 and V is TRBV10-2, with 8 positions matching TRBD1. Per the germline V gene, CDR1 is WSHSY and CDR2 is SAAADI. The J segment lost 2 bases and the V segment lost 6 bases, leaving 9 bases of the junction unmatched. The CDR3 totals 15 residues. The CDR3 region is CASREGQVGTYEQYF. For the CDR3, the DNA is TGCGCCAGCAGGGAGGGACAGGTAGGGACCTACGAGCAGTACTTC.

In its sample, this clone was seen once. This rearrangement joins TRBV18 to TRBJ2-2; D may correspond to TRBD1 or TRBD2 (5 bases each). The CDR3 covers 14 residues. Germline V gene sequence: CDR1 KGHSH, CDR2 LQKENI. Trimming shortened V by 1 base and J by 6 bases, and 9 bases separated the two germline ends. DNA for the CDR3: TGTGCCAGCTCACCACAAAGGGACGCCGGGGAGCTGTTTTTT. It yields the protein CASSPQRDAGELFF.

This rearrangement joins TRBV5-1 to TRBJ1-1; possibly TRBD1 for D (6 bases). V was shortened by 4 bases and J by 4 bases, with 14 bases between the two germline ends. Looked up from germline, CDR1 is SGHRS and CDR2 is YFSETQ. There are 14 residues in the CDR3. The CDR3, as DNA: TGCGCCAGCAGCGTACAGGGAATAGGCACTGAAGCTTTCTTT. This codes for CASSVQGIGTEAFF. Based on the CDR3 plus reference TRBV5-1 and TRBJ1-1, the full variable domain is KAGVTQTPRYLIKTRGQQVTLSCSPISGHRSVSWYQQTPGQGLQFLFEYFSETQRNKGNFPGRFSGRQFSNSRSEMNVSTLELGDSALYLCASSVQGIGTEAFFGQGTRLTVV.

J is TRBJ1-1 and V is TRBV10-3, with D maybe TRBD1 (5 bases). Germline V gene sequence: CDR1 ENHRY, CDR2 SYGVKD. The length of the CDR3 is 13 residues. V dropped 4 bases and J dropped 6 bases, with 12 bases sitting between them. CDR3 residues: CAISGGGVPEAFF. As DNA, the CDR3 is TGTGCCATCAGTGGGGGAGGGGTCCCTGAAGCTTTCTTT.